These 16 T cell receptor beta chains were all obtained from the same sample, sequenced in a study of T cell responses to AZD1222 COVID-19 vaccine. The method was immunoSEQ multiplex PCR; TCRdb's version includes in-frame clones alone and lacks a portion of them. The sample holds approximately 60,000 clones, 76% seen once. The sequences come from peripheral blood, collected on day 0 of AZD1222 vaccination. These receptors were taken from an adult in good health.

The chain is built from TRBV5-4 and TRBJ1-2; the match to TRBD1 covers 7 bases. The CDR3 contains 14 residues. Trimming took 4 bases from V and 6 from J; bases not matched to a gene: 9. Per the germline V gene, CDR1 is SGHNT and CDR2 is YYREEE (reference sequence). The DNA for the CDR3 is TGTGCCAGCAGCACTGACAAGGGGGCTAATGGCTACACCTTC. Translating it yields CASSTDKGANGYTF.

This clone occurred once. V and J are TRBV18 and TRBJ1-6; 8 bases agree with TRBD1. V lost 3 bases to trimming and J lost 9 bases; unmatched junction nucleotides: 10. This CDR3 spans 16 amino acids. CDR1 is KGHSH, CDR2 LQKENI, per germline. Here the CDR3 DNA reads TGTGCCAGCTCACCGGGGACAGGTTCACAATTTTCACCCCTCCACTTT. Its translation: CASSPGTGSQFSPLHF.

This chain connects TRBV6-2 or TRBV6-3 to TRBJ2-3, with D perhaps being TRBD1 or TRBD2 (5 bases each). Germline V gene data show CDR1 as MNHEY and CDR2 as SVGEGT. The CDR3 consists of 14 residues. The germline V and J ends were trimmed by 5 bases and 2 bases, with 11 bases remaining between them. The CDR3 region has the DNA TGTGCCAGCAGTACGGGGCGGCACACAGATACGCAGTATTTT. It encodes CASSTGRHTDTQYF.

The chain uses TRBV7-3 and TRBJ2-3; TRBD2 is a possible D gene (7 bases). V lost 5 bases to trimming and J lost 4 bases, with 19 bases between them. This CDR3 comprises 16 residues. From germline, CDR1 is SGHTA and CDR2 FQGTGA. CDR3 residues: CASSTNGGASADTQYF. The CDR3 DNA follows: TGTGCCAGCAGCACTAATGGGGGGGCCTCCGCAGATACGCAGTATTTT.

This chain joins TRBV10-3 and TRBJ2-2; TRBD1 agrees at 10 bases. The length of the CDR3 is 15 residues. Germline values: CDR1 ENHRY, CDR2 SYGVKD. Trimming removed 7 bases from V and 6 bases from J; junction bases left unmatched: 8. CDR3 nucleotides: TGTGCCATCAATCCGGGACAGGGGTACCCCGGGGAGCTGTTTTTT. Encoded protein: CAINPGQGYPGELFF.

The J gene is TRBJ1-1, the V gene TRBV4-1, with no clear D. V was pared by 4 bases and J by 0 bases, with 15 bases between. Germline V gives CDR1 MGHRA, CDR2 YSYEKL. The CDR3 has 16 residues. The CDR3 bases are TGCGCCAGCAGCCCGCTCCAGGAGACGGTGAACACTGAAGCTTTCTTT. This translates into CASSPLQETVNTEAFF.

This clone occurred a few times. This chain connects TRBV10-3 to TRBJ1-3; no firm D call. In germline, CDR1 is ENHRY, CDR2 SYGVKD. The CDR3 totals 12 residues. Trimming took 8 bases from V and 1 from J, leaving 6 bases between them. CDR3 nucleotides: TGTGCCATCGGCGGATCTGGAAACACCATATATTTT. Its protein is CAIGGSGNTIYF.

The rearrangement links TRBV19 to TRBJ1-1; TRBD1 matches at 7 bases. The CDR3 contains 13 residues. Germline loops: CDR1 LNHDA, CDR2 SQIVND (reference sequence). V lost 5 bases to trimming and J lost 5 bases; unmatched junction nucleotides: 5. The chain's CDR3 is CASSVDRDTEAFF. The CDR3 nucleotides read TGTGCCAGTAGTGTCGACAGGGATACTGAAGCTTTCTTT.

The V call is TRBV29-1, the J call TRBJ2-7; TRBD2 agrees at 9 bases. This CDR3 comprises 14 residues. Germline CDR1 is SQVTM and CDR2 is ANQGSEA. V dropped 6 bases and J dropped 4; count of bases not matched to a gene: 10. CDR3 DNA: TGCAGCGTCGATCGGACGGCGGGGGGGTACGAGCAGTACTTC. It codes for CSVDRTAGGYEQYF.

The gene calls are TRBV19 and TRBJ1-5; TRBD1 aligns across 9 bases. This CDR3 comprises 16 residues. CDR1 is LNHDA, CDR2 SQIVND, per germline (reference sequence). Losses at the gene ends were 2 bases for V and 7 bases for J; bases not matched to a gene: 9. The CDR3 DNA reads as TGTGCCAGTAGTATAAAAGGGACAGGGATGGGCCAGCCCCAGCATTTT. Translation gives CASSIKGTGMGQPQHF.

This chain uses TRBV7-2 with TRBJ1-3; D is undetermined. V was shortened by 2 bases and J by 4 bases, with 3 bases between the two germline ends. The germline V gene encodes CDR1 SGHTA and CDR2 FQGNSA. The CDR3 runs 12 residues. The CDR3 sequence: CASSLYGNTIYF. As DNA, the CDR3 is TGTGCCAGCAGCTTATACGGAAACACCATATATTTT.

This clone was recorded once. The rearrangement links TRBV5-6 to TRBJ1-1; D is unresolved. The CDR3 runs 13 residues. Germline V gene sequence: CDR1 SGHDT, CDR2 YYEEEE. V lost 0 bases to trimming and J lost 7 bases, with 10 bases between them. The CDR3 region has the DNA TGTGCCAGCAGCTTGGCCGGTGCGGGTGAAGCTTTCTTT. Its protein is CASSLAGAGEAFF.

The chain uses TRBV11-2 and TRBJ2-7; possibly TRBD2 for D (6 bases). Germline V gene data show CDR1 as SGHAT and CDR2 as FQNNGV. The CDR3 spans 13 residues. V lost 5 bases to trimming and J lost 3 bases, with 11 bases between them. DNA of the CDR3: TGTGCCAGCAGCCCTCAGGGAGGCTACGAGCAGTACTTC. Encoded protein: CASSPQGGYEQYF.

The V call is TRBV13, the J call TRBJ2-7, with a possible D match to TRBD1 (6 bases). Germline lookup yields CDR1 PRHDT and CDR2 FYEKMQ (reference sequence). Trimming pared 6 bases from V and 3 bases from J, leaving 12 bases between. The CDR3 extends over 13 amino acids. CDR3 region: CASSLPDSYEQYF. The CDR3, as DNA: TGTGCCAGCAGTCTTCCGGACAGCTACGAGCAGTACTTC.

The gene calls are TRBV30 and TRBJ2-1; perhaps TRBD2 as D (6 bases). Germline values: CDR1 GTSNPN, CDR2 SVGIG (reference sequence). The CDR3 runs 14 residues. Trimming stripped 3 bases from V and 4 bases from J, with 13 bases between. CDR3 region: CAWRLEEGYNEQFF. The CDR3 DNA reads TGTGCCTGGAGGTTAGAGGAGGGATACAATGAGCAGTTCTTC.

The chain couples TRBV28 to TRBJ1-2; D unclear. Germline V gives CDR1 MDHEN, CDR2 SYDVKM. V was trimmed by 11 bases and J by 2 bases, leaving 9 bases between them. This CDR3 spans 11 amino acids. In DNA, the CDR3 is TGTGCCGCCGGAGGGAACTATGGCTACACCTTC. Its protein product is CAAGGNYGYTF.